This T cell receptor beta chain was recorded in a study of shared clonotypes between healthy human individuals. In the study overall: Three plates were used per donor for CD4 naive, three for CD4 memory, two for CD8 naive and one for CD8 memory.

Naive-designated CD8 cells lacked CD45RO, were positively enriched for CCR7, and omitted terminally differentiated effector memory CD45RA+ cells. Profiling relied on immunoSEQ multiplex PCR, and the TCRdb table lists in-frame clones only, not all of them. The sample has just over 2,000,000 clones, about 94% seen once. Germline V gives CDR1 SGHVS, CDR2 FNYEAQ. V was shortened by 5 bases and J by 4 bases, with 15 bases between the two germline ends. CDR3 length: 14 amino acids. This TCR was sampled from a man between 18 and 35 years old in good health. Sequencing used naive CD8+ T cells sorted from blood. The chain is built from TRBV7-6 and TRBJ2-7; maybe TRBD2 (5 bases). CDR3 residues: CASSPEVRVYEQYF. The CDR3 bases are TGTGCCAGCAGCCCGGAAGTGCGGGTGTACGAGCAGTACTTC.